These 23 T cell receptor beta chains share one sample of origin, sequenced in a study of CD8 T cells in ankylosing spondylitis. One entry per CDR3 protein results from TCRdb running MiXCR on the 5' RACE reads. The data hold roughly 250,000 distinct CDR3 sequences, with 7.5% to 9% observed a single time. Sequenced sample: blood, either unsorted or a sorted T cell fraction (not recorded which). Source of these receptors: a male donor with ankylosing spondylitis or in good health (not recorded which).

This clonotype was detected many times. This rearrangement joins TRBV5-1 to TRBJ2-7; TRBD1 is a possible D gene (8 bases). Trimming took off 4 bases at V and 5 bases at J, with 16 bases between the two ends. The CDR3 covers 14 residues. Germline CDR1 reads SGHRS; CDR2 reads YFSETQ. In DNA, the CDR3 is TGCGCCAGCAGCGACACAGGGGGGGCAAACGAGCAGTACTTC. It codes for CASSDTGGANEQYF.

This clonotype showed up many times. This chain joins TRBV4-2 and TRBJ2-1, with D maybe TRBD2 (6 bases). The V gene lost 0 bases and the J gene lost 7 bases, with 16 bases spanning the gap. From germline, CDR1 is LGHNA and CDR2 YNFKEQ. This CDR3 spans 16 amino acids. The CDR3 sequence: CASSQEWRGTRNEQFF. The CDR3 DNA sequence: TGTGCCAGCAGCCAAGAATGGCGCGGGACTCGGAATGAGCAGTTCTTC.

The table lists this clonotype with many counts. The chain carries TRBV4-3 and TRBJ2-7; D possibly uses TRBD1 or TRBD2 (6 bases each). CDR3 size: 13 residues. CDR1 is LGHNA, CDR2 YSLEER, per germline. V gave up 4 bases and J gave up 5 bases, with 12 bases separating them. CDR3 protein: CASSPEGDHEQYF. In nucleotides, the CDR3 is TGCGCCAGCAGCCCGGAGGGGGATCACGAGCAGTACTTC.

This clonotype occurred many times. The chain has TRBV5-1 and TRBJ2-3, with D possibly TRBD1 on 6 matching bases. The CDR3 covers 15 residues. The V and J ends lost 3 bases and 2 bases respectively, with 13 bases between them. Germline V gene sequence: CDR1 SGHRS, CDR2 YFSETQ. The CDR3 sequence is CASSSRQVATDTQYF. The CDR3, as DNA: TGCGCCAGCAGCTCCAGACAGGTGGCCACAGATACGCAGTATTTT. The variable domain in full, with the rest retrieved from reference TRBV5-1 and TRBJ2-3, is KAGVTQTPRYLIKTRGQQVTLSCSPISGHRSVSWYQQTPGQGLQFLFEYFSETQRNKGNFPGRFSGRQFSNSRSEMNVSTLELGDSALYLCASSSRQVATDTQYFGPGTRLTVL.

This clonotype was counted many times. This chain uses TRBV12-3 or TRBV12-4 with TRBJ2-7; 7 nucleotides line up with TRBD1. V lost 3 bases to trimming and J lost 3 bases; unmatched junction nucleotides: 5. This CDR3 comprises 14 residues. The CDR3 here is CASSFRQGVYEQYF. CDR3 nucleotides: TGTGCCAGCAGTTTTAGGCAGGGGGTCTACGAGCAGTACTTC.

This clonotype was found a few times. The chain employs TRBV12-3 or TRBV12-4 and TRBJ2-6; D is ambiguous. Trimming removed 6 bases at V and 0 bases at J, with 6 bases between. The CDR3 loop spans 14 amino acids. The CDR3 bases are TGTGCCAGCAGAAGAATCTCTGGGGCCAACGTCCTGACTTTC. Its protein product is CASRRISGANVLTF.

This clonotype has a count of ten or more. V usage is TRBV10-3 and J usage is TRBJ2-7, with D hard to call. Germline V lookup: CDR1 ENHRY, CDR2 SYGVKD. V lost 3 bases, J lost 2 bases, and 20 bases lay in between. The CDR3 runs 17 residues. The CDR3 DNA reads TGTGCCATCAGTGATGGCGACGTCTCTCTGGGTCCCTACGAGCAGTACTTC. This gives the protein CAISDGDVSLGPYEQYF.

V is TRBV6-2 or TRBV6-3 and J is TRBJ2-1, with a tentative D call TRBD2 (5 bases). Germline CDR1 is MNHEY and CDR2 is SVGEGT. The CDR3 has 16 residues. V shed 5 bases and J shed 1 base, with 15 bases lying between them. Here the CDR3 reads CASSRLPSMSYNEQFF. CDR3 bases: TGTGCCAGCAGTAGACTACCCTCCATGTCCTACAATGAGCAGTTCTTC.

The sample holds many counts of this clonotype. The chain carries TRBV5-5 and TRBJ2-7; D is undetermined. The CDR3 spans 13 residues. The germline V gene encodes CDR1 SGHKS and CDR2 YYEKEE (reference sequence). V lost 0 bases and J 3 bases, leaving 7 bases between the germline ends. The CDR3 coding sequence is TGTGCCAGCAGCTTGGCACCCAACTACGAGCAGTACTTC. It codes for CASSLAPNYEQYF. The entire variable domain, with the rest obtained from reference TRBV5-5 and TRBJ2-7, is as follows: DAGVTQSPTHLIKTRGQQVTLRCSPISGHKSVSWYQQVLGQGPQFIFQYYEKEERGRGNFPDRFSARQFPNYSSELNVNALLLGDSALYLCASSLAPNYEQYFGPGTRLTVT.

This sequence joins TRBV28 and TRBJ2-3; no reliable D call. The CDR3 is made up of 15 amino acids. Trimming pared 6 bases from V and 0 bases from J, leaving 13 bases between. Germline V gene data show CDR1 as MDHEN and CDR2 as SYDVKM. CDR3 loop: CASSNSRASTDTQYF. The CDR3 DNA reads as TGTGCCAGCAGCAATTCGCGCGCCAGCACAGATACGCAGTATTTT.

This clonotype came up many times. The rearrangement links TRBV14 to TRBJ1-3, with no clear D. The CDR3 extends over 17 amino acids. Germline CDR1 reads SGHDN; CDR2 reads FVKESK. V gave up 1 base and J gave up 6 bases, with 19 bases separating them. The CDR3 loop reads CASSQGRRSEILNTIYF. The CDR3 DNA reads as TGTGCCAGCAGCCAAGGACGTCGGAGTGAAATCTTAAACACCATATATTTT. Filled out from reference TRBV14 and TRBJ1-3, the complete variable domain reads EAGVTQFPSHSVIEKGQTVTLRCDPISGHDNLYWYRRVMGKEIKFLLHFVKESKQDESGMPNNRFLAERTGGTYSTLKVQPAELEDSGVYFCASSQGRRSEILNTIYFGEGSWLTVV.

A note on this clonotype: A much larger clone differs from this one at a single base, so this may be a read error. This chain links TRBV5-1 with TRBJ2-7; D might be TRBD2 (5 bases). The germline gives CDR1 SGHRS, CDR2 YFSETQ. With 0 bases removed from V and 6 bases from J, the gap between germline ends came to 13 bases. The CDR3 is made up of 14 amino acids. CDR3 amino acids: CASSLEVRRSEQYF. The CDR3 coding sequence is TGCGCCAGCAGCTTGGAGGTTAGGAGGTCCGAGCAGTACTTC.

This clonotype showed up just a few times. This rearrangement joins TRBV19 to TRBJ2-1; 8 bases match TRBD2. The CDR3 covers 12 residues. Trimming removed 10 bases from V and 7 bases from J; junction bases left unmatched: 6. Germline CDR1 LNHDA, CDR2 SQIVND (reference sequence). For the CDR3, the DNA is TGTGCCACCCGGGGGGGGCGGAATGAGCAGTTCTTC. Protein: CATRGGRNEQFF.

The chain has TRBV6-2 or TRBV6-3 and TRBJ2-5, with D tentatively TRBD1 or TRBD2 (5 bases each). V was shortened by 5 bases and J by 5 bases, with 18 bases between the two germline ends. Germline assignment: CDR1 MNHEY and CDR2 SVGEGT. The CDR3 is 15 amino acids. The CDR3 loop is CASSPVGEPLETQYF. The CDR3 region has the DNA TGTGCCAGCAGTCCCGTGGGGGAACCCTTGGAGACCCAGTACTTC.

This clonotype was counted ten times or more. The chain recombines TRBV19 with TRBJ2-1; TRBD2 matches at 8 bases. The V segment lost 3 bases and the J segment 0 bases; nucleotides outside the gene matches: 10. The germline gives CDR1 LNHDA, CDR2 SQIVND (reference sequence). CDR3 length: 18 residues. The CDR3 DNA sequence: TGTGCCAGTAGTATTTTTTGGAGCGGGAGCTACTCCTACAATGAGCAGTTCTTC. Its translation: CASSIFWSGSYSYNEQFF.

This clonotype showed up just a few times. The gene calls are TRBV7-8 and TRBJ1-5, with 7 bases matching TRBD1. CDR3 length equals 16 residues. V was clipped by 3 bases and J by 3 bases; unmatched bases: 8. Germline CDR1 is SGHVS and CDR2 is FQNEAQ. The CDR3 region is CASSFVAGGPNQPQHF. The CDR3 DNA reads TGTGCCAGCAGCTTCGTGGCAGGGGGACCCAATCAGCCCCAGCATTTT.

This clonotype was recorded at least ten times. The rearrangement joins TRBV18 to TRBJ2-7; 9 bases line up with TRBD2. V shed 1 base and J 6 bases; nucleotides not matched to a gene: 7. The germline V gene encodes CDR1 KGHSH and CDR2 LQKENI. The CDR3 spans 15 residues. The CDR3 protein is CASSPQSGGTVEQYF. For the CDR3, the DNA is TGTGCCAGCTCACCACAGAGCGGGGGGACAGTCGAGCAGTACTTC.

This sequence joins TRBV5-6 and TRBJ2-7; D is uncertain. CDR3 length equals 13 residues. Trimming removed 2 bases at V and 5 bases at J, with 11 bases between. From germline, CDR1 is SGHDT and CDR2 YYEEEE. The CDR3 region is CASSFRATDEQYF. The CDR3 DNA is TGTGCCAGCAGCTTCCGGGCGACGGACGAGCAGTACTTC.

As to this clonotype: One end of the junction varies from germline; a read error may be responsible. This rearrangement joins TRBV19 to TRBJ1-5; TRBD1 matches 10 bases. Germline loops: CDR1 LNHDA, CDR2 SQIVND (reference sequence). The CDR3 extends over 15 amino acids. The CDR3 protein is CASRTTGGSNQPQHF. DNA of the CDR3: TGTGCTAGTAGGACGACAGGGGGCAGCAATCAGCCCCAGCATTTT.

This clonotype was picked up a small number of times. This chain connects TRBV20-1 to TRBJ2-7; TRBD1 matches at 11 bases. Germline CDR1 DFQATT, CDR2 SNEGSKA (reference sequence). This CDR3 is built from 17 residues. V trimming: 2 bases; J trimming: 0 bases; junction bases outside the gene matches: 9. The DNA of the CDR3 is TGCAGTGCTAGATCTGAGGGACAGGGGGGAGACTCCTACGAGCAGTACTTC. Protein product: CSARSEGQGGDSYEQYF.

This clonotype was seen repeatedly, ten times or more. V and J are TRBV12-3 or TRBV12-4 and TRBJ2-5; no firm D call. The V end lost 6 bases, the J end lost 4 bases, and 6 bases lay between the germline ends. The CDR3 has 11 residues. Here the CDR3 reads CASRRRETQYF. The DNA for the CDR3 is TGTGCCAGCAGGCGAAGAGAGACCCAGTACTTC.

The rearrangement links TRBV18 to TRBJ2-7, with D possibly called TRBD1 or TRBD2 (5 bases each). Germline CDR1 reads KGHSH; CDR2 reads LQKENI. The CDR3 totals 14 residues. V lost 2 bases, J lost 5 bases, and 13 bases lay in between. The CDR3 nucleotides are TGTGCCAGCTCACCAAAGGTCGAGGGGCACGAGCAGTACTTC. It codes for CASSPKVEGHEQYF.

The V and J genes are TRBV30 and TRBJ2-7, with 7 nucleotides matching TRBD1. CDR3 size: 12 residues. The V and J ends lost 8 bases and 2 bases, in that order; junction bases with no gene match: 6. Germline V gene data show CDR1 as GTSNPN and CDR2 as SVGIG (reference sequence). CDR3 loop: CAVLGTAYEQYF. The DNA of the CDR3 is TGTGCCGTTCTCGGGACAGCCTACGAGCAGTACTTC.